One T cell receptor beta chain is described in this entry. Its target is not known. RNA transcripts provided the source from which TCR beta CDR3 regions were amplified. Primed by the HTBI set, a first-round RT-PCR was run on the TCR CDR3. MiXCR, applied by TCRdb to the multiplex PCR reads, yields one record per CDR3 protein. The sample has around 620,000 distinct CDR3 sequences, 15% to 20% seen once; the top ten hold approximately 3.9%. The sample is drawn from a study of T cells in Graves' hyperthyroidism and ophthalmopathy. Study-wide background: Any treatment followed the collection of peripheral blood at initial diagnosis.

Patients aged 18 to 65 had newly diagnosed hyperthyroidism lasting under 2 months. The trim removed 1 base at V and 6 bases at J, leaving 12 bases unmatched. The CDR3 covers 16 residues. Germline V gene lookup returns CDR1 KGHSH and CDR2 LQKENI. Study-wide findings and caveats: The model's output predicted ophthalmopathy at a median of roughly 6 months prior to onset.

The chain links TRBV18 to TRBJ2-7; TRBD2 aligns across 7 bases. This clonotype was sampled from a woman in her 30s with Graves' hyperthyroidism. Sequencing used blood. CDR3 sequence: CASSPRVSGYSLEQYF. In nucleotides, the CDR3 is TGTGCCAGCTCACCACGGGTTAGCGGGTATTCCCTCGAGCAGTACTTC.